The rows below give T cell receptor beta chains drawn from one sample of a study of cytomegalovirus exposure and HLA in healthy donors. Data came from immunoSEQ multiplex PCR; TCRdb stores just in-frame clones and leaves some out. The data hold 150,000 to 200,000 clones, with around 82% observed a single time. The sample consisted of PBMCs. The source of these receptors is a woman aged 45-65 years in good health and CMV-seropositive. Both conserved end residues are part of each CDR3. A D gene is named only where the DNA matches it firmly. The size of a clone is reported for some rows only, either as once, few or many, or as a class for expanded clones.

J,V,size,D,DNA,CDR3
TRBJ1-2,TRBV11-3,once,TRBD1,TGTGCCAGCAGCCAGGGGGGCTATGGCTACACCTTC,CASSQGGYGYTF
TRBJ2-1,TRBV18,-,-,TGTGCCAGCTCACCACGAGGAAGGTTCAACAATGAGCAGTTCTTC,CASSPRGRFNNEQFF
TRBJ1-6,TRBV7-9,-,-,TGTGCCAGCAGCTTAGCGGGCAGGGCGAATAATTCACCCCTCCACTTT,CASSLAGRANNSPLHF
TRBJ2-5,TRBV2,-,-,TGTGCCAGCAGTGACCAGGGGCGGGAGCAGTACTTC,CASSDQGREQYF
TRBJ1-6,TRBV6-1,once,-,TGTGCCAGCAGTGAAAGCACAGTAAATTCACCCCTCCACTTT,CASSESTVNSPLHF
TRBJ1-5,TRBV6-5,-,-,TGTGCCAGTCAGGGAGGGGTGAATCAGCCCCAGCATTTT,CASQGGVNQPQHF
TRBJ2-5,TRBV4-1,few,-,TGCGCCAGCAGCCATCGACCGGGAGACGAGACCCAGTACTTC,CASSHRPGDETQYF
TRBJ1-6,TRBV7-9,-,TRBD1,TGTGCCAGCAGCTTATTAGGGGGCGGGCTACAAAATTCACCCCTCCACTTT,CASSLLGGGLQNSPLHF
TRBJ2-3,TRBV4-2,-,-,TGTGCCAGCAGCCAAAATCTCCGGGGAAATACGCAGTATTTT,CASSQNLRGNTQYF
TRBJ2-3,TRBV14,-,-,TGTGCCAGCAGCCAAGCCTTCACAGATACGCAGTATTTT,CASSQAFTDTQYF
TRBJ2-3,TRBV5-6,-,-,TGTGCCAGCAGTCGGACTCTCTCATACACAGATACGCAGTATTTT,CASSRTLSYTDTQYF
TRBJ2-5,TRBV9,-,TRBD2,TGTGCCAGCAGCCCGCTTAGACTAGCGGGGGTTGGAGAGACCCAGTACTTC,CASSPLRLAGVGETQYF
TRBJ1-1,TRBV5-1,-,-,TGCGCCAGCAGCTTGGGCGGCCTGCGGACTGAAGCTTTCTTT,CASSLGGLRTEAFF
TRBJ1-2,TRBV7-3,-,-,TGTGCCAGCAGCTCGACGTCGAGGACGGGAGGCTACACCTTC,CASSSTSRTGGYTF
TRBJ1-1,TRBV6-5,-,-,TGTGCCAGCAGTTATTTTGGGGGGGACACTGAAGCTTTCTTT,CASSYFGGDTEAFF
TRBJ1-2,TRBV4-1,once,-,TGCGCCAGCAGCCAAGCTACAGGGAAAGTGTATGGCTACACCTTC,CASSQATGKVYGYTF
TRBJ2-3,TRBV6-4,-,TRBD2,TGTGCCAGCAGTGACCCCAGCGGGGGGGCCCCAGATACGCAGTATTTT,CASSDPSGGAPDTQYF
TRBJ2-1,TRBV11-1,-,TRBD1,TGTGCCAGCAGCTTAGGGACAGGGCGCGGCAATGAGCAGTTCTTC,CASSLGTGRGNEQFF
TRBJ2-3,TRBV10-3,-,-,TGTGCCATCAGTGAGTCTCGGAGCACAGATACGCAGTATTTT,CAISESRSTDTQYF
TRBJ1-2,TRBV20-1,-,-,TGCAGTGGGCCATTTAACAATGGCTACACCTTC,CSGPFNNGYTF
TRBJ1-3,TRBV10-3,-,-,TGTGCCATCAGTCTCCGGACAGTCTCTGGAAACACCATATATTTT,CAISLRTVSGNTIYF
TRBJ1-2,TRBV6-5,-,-,TGTGCCAGCAGTCCTGACAGCGCCATCTATGGCTACACCTTC,CASSPDSAIYGYTF
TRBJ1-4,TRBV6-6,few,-,TGTGCCAGCAGCCCCGGGGGACTCGCATTTGAAAAACTGTTTTTT,CASSPGGLAFEKLFF
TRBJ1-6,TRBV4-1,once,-,TGCGCCAGCAGCCGAACAACGGGGTCACCCCTCCACTTT,CASSRTTGSPLHF
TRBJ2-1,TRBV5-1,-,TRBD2,TGCGCCAGCAGCTTGGAGAGCGGGGGGGCGGGTGATGAGCAGTTCTTC,CASSLESGGAGDEQFF
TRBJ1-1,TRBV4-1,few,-,TGCGCCAGCAGCCAAACACAGGTTAGAAACACTGAAGCTTTCTTT,CASSQTQVRNTEAFF
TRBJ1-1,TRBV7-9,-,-,TGTGCCAGCAGGCCGGGGTGGGGCACTGAAGCTTTCTTT,CASRPGWGTEAFF
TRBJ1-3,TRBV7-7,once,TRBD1,TGTGCCAGCAGCGCTAGACAGGGTGGCGGAAACACCATATATTTT,CASSARQGGGNTIYF
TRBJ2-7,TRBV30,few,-,TGTGCCTGGAGTGTGACGCCGGGACACCTCTACGAGCAGTACTTC,CAWSVTPGHLYEQYF
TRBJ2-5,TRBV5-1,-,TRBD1,TGCGCCAGCAGCACAGGACAGGGTGATCAAGAGACCCAGTACTTC,CASSTGQGDQETQYF
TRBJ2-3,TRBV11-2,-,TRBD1,TGTGCCAGCAGCTTAGGTTATGTTCAGGGGGAAGCAGATACGCAGTATTTT,CASSLGYVQGEADTQYF
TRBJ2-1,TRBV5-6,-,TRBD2,TGTGCCAGCAGTCTGGGACTAGCGGGGGGGCAAGGTAGGGTTGAGCAGTTCTTC,CASSLGLAGGQGRVEQFF
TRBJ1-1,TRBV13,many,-,TGTGCCAGCAGCCTGGCATTGAACACTGAAGCTTTCTTT,CASSLALNTEAFF
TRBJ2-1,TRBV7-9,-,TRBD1,TGTGCCAGCAGCGGACAGGGCAATGAGCAGTTCTTC,CASSGQGNEQFF
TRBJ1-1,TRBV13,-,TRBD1,TGTGCCAGCAGCTCAAGGACAGGCCCCAACACTGAAGCTTTCTTT,CASSSRTGPNTEAFF
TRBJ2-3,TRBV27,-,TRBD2,TGTGCCAGCACCCCAAGCGGGGGGCTCACAGATACGCAGTATTTT,CASTPSGGLTDTQYF
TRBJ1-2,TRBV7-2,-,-,TGTGCCAGCAGTCTGGCCCTTAACTATGGCTACACCTTC,CASSLALNYGYTF
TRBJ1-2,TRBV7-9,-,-,TGTGCCAGCAGCCAAGCCGCGCTAGGCTACACCTTC,CASSQAALGYTF
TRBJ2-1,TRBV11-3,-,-,TGTGCCAGCGCACGGAGCCGGAGCTCCTACAATGAGCAGTTCTTC,CASARSRSSYNEQFF
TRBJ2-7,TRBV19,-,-,TGTGCCAGTAGTGTGGACAGCTCCTACGAGCAGTACTTC,CASSVDSSYEQYF
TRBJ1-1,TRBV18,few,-,TGTGCCAGCTCAGCGGACAGGAACACTGAAGCTTTCTTT,CASSADRNTEAFF
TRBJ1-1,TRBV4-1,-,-,TGCGCCAGCCGCTTCAGGGGATCGGGGAACACTGAAGCTTTCTTT,CASRFRGSGNTEAFF
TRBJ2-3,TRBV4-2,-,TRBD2,TGTGCCAGCAGCCAAGAAAGGGCTAGCGGAACAGATACGCAGTATTTT,CASSQERASGTDTQYF
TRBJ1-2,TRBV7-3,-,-,TGTGCCAGCAGCCAGGGGCCTCAGGGGCACTATGGCTACACCTTC,CASSQGPQGHYGYTF
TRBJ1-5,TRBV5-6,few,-,TGTGCCAGCACCCGGTGGACAGATGATCAGCCCCAGCATTTT,CASTRWTDDQPQHF
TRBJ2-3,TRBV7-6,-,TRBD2,TGTGCCAGCAGCTGGGGGACTAGCGGGGGGGCAGATACGCAGTATTTT,CASSWGTSGGADTQYF
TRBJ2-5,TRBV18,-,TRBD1,TGTGCCAGCACCCGGACAGGGGGCGAAGAGACCCAGTACTTC,CASTRTGGEETQYF